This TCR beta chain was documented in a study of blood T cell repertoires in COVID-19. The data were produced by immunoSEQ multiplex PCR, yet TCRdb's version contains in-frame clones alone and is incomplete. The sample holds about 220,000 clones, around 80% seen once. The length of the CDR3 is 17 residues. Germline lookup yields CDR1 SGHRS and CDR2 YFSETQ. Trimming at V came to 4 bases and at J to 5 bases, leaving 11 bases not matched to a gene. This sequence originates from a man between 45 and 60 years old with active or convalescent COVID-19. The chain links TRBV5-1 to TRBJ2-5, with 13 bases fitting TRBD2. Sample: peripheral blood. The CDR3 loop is CASSMGLAGLVGETQYF. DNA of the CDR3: TGCGCCAGCAGCATGGGACTAGCGGGGTTGGTTGGGGAGACCCAGTACTTC.